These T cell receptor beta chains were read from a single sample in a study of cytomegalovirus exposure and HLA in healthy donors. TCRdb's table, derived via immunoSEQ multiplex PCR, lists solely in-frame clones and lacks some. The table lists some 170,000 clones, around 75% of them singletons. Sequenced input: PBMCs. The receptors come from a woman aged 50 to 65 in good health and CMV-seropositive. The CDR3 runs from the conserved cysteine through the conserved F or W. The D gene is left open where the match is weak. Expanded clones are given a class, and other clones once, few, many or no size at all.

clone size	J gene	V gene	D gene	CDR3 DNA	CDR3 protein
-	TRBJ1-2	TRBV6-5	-	TGTGCCAGCCATCTCGCGGGGGGCGAGGGCTACACCTTC	CASHLAGGEGYTF
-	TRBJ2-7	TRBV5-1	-	TGCGCCAGCAGCTTGGAACCGGGACAATTCTACGAGCAGTACTTC	CASSLEPGQFYEQYF
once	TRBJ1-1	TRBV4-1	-	TGCGCCAGCAGCCAACAAAGGCCAGGGCAGAACACTGAAGCTTTCTTT	CASSQQRPGQNTEAFF
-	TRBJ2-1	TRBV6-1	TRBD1	TGTGCCAGCAGGGACAGGAGTTACAATGAGCAGTTCTTC	CASRDRSYNEQFF
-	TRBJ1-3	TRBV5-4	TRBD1	TGTGCCAGCAGTCCGGGGACAGGCGGCGGAAACACCATATATTTT	CASSPGTGGGNTIYF
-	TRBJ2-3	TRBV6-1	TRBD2	TGTGCCAGCAATAGCGGGGGGGCCGGCACAGATACGCAGTATTTT	CASNSGGAGTDTQYF
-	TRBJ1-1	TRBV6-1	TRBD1	TGTGCCAGCAGTGAAGACAGGGGGCTAGTCACTGAAGCTTTCTTT	CASSEDRGLVTEAFF
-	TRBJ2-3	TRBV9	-	TGTGCCAGCAGCAGAAGGACAAACACAGATACGCAGTATTTT	CASSRRTNTDTQYF
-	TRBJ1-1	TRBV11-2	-	TGTGCCAGCAGCTTCGGGAACACTGAAGCTTTCTTT	CASSFGNTEAFF
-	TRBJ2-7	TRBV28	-	TGTGCCAGCAGGCTCTACGAGCAGTACTTC	CASRLYEQYF
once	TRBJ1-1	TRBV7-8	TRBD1	TGTGCCAGCAGCTTAACACACGCCGGGACAGGGGTGACTGAAGCTTTCTTT	CASSLTHAGTGVTEAFF
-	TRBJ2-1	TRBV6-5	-	TGTGCCAGCAGTCGATTAGCCAGCGGGTCATGGGAGCAGTTCTTC	CASSRLASGSWEQFF
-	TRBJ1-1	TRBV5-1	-	TGCGCCAGCAGCCCTCCAGGGTGTGAAGCTTTCTTT	CASSPPGCEAFF
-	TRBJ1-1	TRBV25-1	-	TGTGCCAGCAGTGAGTCACCCGGAGGAATCGGAGCTTTCTTT	CASSESPGGIGAFF
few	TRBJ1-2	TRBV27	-	TGTGCCAGCAGTTTAACAAGCCAGGGGAAGGATAACTATGGCTACACCTTC	CASSLTSQGKDNYGYTF
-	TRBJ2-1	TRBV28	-	TGTGCCAGCAGTTTATTGGGGCCCTACAATGAGCAGTTCTTC	CASSLLGPYNEQFF
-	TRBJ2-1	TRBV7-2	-	TGTGCCAGCAGCTTAGCGCTAGTAGGCAATGAGCAGTTCTTC	CASSLALVGNEQFF
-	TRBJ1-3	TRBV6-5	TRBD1	TGTGCCAGCAGGAGTACAGGGGCAAACACCATATATTTT	CASRSTGANTIYF
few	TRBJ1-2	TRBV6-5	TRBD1	TGTGCCAGCACGTCGGACAGGGGTTATGGCTACACCTTC	CASTSDRGYGYTF
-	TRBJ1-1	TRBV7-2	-	TGTGCCAGCAGCACTACGGCACGTATAAACACTGAAGCTTTCTTT	CASSTTARINTEAFF
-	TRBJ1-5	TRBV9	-	TGTGCCAGCAGCGTAGGAGACACGAATCAGCCCCAGCATTTT	CASSVGDTNQPQHF
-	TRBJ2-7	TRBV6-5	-	TGTGCCAGCAGGCCGCACAGGGACCACGAGCAGTACTTC	CASRPHRDHEQYF
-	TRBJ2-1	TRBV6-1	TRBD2	TGTGCCAGCAGTGACATTCCGGGACTAGCGGCAAATGAGCAGTTCTTC	CASSDIPGLAANEQFF
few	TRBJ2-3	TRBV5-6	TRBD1	TGTGCCAGCAGCTTTTTTGGACAGGGATCAGATACGCAGTATTTT	CASSFFGQGSDTQYF
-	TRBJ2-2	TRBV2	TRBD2	TGTGCCAGCAGTGCCCCGCCGAGCGGGGGGGGCACCGGGGAGCTGTTTTTT	CASSAPPSGGGTGELFF
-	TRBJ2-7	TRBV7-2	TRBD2	TGTGCCAGCAGCTTAGCGCCGGCTAGCGGGGGGGGAGAGCAGTACTTC	CASSLAPASGGGEQYF
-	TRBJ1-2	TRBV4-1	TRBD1	TGCGCCAGCAGCCAAGGGACAGGAGCTAACTATGGCTACACCTTC	CASSQGTGANYGYTF
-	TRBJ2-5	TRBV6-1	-	TGTGCCAGCAGTCCGGTTAGAGAGACCCAGTACTTC	CASSPVRETQYF
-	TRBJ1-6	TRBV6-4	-	TGTGCCAGCAGTGAGCGGGTCTATGGTTCACCCCTCCACTTT	CASSERVYGSPLHF
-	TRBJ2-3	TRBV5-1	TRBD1	TGCGCCAGCAGCTTAGGGGACAGGGACACAGATACGCAGTATTTT	CASSLGDRDTDTQYF
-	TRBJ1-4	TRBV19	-	TGTGCCAGTAGTACAGGGACTGCAACTAATGAAAAACTGTTTTTT	CASSTGTATNEKLFF
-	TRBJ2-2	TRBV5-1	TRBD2	TGCGCCAGCAGCTGGACTAGCGGGGATGGCGGGGAGCTGTTTTTT	CASSWTSGDGGELFF
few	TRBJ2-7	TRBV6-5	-	TGTGCCAGCAGTTACGGCGGATCCTACGAGCAGTACTTC	CASSYGGSYEQYF
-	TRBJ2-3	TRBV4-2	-	TGTGCCAGCAGCCAAGTAACTCTTCGACTATCGGATACGCAGTATTTT	CASSQVTLRLSDTQYF
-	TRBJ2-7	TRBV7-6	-	TGTGCCAGCAGCTTAGTCCAGGGGTTCACCTACGAGCAGTACTTC	CASSLVQGFTYEQYF
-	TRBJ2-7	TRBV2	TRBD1	TGTGCCAGCACTGAAATGGGACAGACCTACGAGCAGTACTTC	CASTEMGQTYEQYF
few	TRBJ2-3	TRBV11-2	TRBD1	TGTGCCAGCAGCTTAGCCCGACAGGGAACAGATACGCAGTATTTT	CASSLARQGTDTQYF
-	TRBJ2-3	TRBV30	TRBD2	TGTGCCTGGAGGCTTAGCGGGGGTACAGATACGCAGTATTTT	CAWRLSGGTDTQYF
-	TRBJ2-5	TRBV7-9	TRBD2	TGTGCCAGCTCCACACCGGGACTAGGGCAAGAGACCCAGTACTTC	CASSTPGLGQETQYF
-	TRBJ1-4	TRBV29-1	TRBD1	TGCAGCGTTGAAGATGGGCAGGGGGGTGAAAAACTGTTTTTT	CSVEDGQGGEKLFF
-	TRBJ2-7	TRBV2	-	TGTGCCAGCACTACACCAGGGGGGAACTTC	CASTTPGGNF
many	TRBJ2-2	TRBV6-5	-	TGTGCCAGCAGTTACGACTCGGGCACCGGGGAGCTGTTTTTT	CASSYDSGTGELFF
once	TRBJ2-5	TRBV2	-	TGTGCCAGCAGCGGTAGGATTGCAGGGGCTAGAGAGACCCAGTACTTC	CASSGRIAGARETQYF
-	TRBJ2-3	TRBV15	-	TGTGCCACCAGCATTTTCGGGGGATCCCGAGATACGCAGTATTTT	CATSIFGGSRDTQYF
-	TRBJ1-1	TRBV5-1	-	TGCGCCAGCAGCCCTCCAGGGTTTGAAGCTTTCTTT	CASSPPGFEAFF
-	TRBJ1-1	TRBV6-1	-	TGTGCCAGCAGTGACTCCTTTGGCCGGGAGTATGAAGCTTTCTTT	CASSDSFGREYEAFF
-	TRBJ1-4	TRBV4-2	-	TGTGCCAGCAGCCACGAGTCTCCCGGGTCCTCTAATGAAAAACTGTTTTTT	CASSHESPGSSNEKLFF
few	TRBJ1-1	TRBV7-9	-	TGTGCCAGCAGCTTAGTTGCAGGTATGAACACTGAAGCTTTCTTT	CASSLVAGMNTEAFF
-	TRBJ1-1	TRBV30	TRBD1	TGTGCCTGGAGTAGGGGGCAGAACACTGAAGCTTTCTTT	CAWSRGQNTEAFF
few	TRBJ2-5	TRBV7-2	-	TGTGCCAGCAGCATCCTACGGGGGGAGACCCAGTACTTC	CASSILRGETQYF
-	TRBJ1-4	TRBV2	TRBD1	TGTGCCAGCAGTCCTGGACAGGGGAATGAAAAACTGTTTTTT	CASSPGQGNEKLFF
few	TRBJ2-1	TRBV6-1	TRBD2	TGTGCCAGCAGGCGAAGCGGGGTTAAGTCTTATGAGCAGTTCTTC	CASRRSGVKSYEQFF
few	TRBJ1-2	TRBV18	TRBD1	TGTGCCAGCTCCCAAATCCCTACAGGGGATGGCTACACCTTC	CASSQIPTGDGYTF
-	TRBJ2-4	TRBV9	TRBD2	TGTGCCAGCAGCGTAGCGGGGGGGAGCAAAAACATTCAGTACTTC	CASSVAGGSKNIQYF
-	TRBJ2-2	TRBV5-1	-	TGCGCCAGCAGCATGCAGCGGGTGAGCACCGGGGAGCTGTTTTTT	CASSMQRVSTGELFF
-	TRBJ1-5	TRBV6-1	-	TGTGCCAGCAGTGAAATTGGGCTGAGCAATCAGCCCCAGCATTTT	CASSEIGLSNQPQHF
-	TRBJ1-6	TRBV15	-	TGTGCCACCCGACGAGGAGGGTTATGGTCACCCCTCCACTTT	CATRRGGLWSPLHF